This T cell receptor beta chain was captured in a study of control samples from healthy donors and cancer patients. Data came from immunoSEQ multiplex PCR; TCRdb stores just in-frame clones and leaves some out. Of roughly 190,000 clones listed, 91% are singletons. The germline CDR1 and CDR2 sequences are MNHEY and SVGAGI. The CDR3 contains 15 residues. Trimming took off 5 bases at V and 0 bases at J, with 10 bases between the two ends. The chain is built from TRBV6-5 and TRBJ1-4; no definite D call. The TCR was taken from a woman aged 25-40 years in good health. The sample comprised blood. The CDR3 sequence: CASSTSVATNEKLFF. The CDR3 DNA reads as TGTGCCAGCAGTACGTCAGTGGCAACTAATGAAAAACTGTTTTTT.